This T cell receptor (beta chain) comes out of a study of T cell responses to AZD1222 COVID-19 vaccine. General study findings and limits: No day 14 peak samples; only post-peak repertoires were characterized. Of spike-specific TCRs, nearly half reportedly target regions left unmutated in variants.

The length of the CDR3 is 15 residues. Germline-derived CDR1 and CDR2 are MDHEN and SYDVKM. Trimming stripped 5 bases from V and 7 bases from J, with 17 bases between. For this clone: What it binds is unknown.

Some clones are missing from TCRdb's copy, which holds only in-frame ones; the method was immunoSEQ multiplex PCR. The sample records tens of thousands of clones, roughly 89% being singletons. V and J are TRBV28 and TRBJ1-4, with unresolved D. The sequenced sample was peripheral blood, obtained on day 0 of MenACWY control vaccination. The source is an adult in good health. CDR3 sequence reads: CASSITGLTGEKLFF. The CDR3 bases are TGTGCCAGCAGTATTACGGGCCTCACGGGTGAAAAACTGTTTTTT.